This TCR beta chain was captured in a study of blood T cell repertoires in COVID-19. This CDR3 comprises 14 residues. Trimming shortened V by 10 bases and J by 0 bases, and 16 bases separated the two germline ends. The V gene's germline CDR1 is MNHEY and CDR2 SMNVEV (reference sequence). Original analysis: The assay estimated nucleated cells by amplifying reference gene primers. The protocol was immunoSEQ multiplex PCR, while the TCRdb copy is restricted to in-frame clones and leaves out a portion. V and J calls and clone size come straight from that table; D and trimming were deduced from the DNA. The table lists about 280,000 clones, almost 85% of them singletons.

This clonotype was sampled from a man between 50 and 59 years old with active or convalescent COVID-19. Sequences were obtained from peripheral blood. This rearrangement joins TRBV27 to TRBJ2-7; weak D call: TRBD1 (5 bases). The CDR3 nucleotides read TGTGCCACCGCCTATAGGGGCGACTCCTACGAGCAGTACTTC. Translated, it gives CATAYRGDSYEQYF.